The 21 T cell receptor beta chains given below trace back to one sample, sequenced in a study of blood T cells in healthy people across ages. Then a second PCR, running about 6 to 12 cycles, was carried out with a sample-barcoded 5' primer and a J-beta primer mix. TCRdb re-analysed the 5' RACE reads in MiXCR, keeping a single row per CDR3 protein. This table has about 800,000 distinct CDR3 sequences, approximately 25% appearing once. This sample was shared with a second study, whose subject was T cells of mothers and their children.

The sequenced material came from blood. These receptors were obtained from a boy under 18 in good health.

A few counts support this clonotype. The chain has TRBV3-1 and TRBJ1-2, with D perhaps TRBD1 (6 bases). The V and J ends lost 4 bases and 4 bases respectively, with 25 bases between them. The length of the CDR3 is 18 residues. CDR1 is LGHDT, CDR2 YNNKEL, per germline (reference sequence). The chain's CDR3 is CASSRSLIPGQRIYGYTF. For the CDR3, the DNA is TGTGCCAGCAGCCGGTCTCTAATACCGGGACAACGAATCTATGGCTACACCTTC. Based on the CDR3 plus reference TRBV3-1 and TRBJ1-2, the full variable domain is DTAVSQTPKYLVTQMGNDKSIKCEQNLGHDTMYWYKQDSKKFLKIMFSYNNKELIINETVPNRFSPKSPDKAHLNLHINSLELGDSAVYFCASSRSLIPGQRIYGYTFGSGTRLTVV.

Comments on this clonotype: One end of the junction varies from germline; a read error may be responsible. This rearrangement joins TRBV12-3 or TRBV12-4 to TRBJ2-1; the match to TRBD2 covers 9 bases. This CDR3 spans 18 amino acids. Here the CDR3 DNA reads TGTGCCAGCAAATCGGGCGGGAGGGCCCAAGTTAATCTGAATGAGCAGCTCTTC. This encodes CASKSGGRAQVNLNEQLF.

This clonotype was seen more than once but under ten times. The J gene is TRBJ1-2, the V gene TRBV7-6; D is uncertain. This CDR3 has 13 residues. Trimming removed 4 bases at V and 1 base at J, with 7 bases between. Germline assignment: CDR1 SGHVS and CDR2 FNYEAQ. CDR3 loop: CASSSRFNYGYTF. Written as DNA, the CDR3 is TGTGCCAGCAGCTCCAGATTTAACTATGGCTACACCTTC. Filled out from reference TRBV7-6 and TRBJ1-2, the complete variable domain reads GAGVSQSPRYKVTKRGQDVALRCDPISGHVSLYWYRQALGQGPEFLTYFNYEAQQDKSGLPNDRFSAERPEGSISTLTIQRTEQRDSAMYRCASSSRFNYGYTFGSGTRLTVV.

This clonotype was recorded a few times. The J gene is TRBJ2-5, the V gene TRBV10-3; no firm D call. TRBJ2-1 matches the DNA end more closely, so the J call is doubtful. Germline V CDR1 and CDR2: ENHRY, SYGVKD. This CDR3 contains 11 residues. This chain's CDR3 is CAISELREQFF. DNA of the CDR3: TGTGCCATCAGTGAATTACGTGAGCAGTTCTTC.

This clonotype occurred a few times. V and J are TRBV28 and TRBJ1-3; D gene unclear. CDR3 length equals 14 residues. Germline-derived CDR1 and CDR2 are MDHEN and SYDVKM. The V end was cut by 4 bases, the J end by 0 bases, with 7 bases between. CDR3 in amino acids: CASSSEDSGNTIYF. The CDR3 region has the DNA TGTGCCAGCAGTTCGGAAGACTCTGGAAACACCATATATTTT.

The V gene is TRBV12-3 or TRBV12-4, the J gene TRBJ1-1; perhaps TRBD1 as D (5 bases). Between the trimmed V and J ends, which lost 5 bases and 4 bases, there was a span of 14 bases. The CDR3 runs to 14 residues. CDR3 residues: CASSMRGLGTEAFF. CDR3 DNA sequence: TGTGCCAGCAGTATGAGGGGCCTGGGCACTGAAGCTTTCTTT.

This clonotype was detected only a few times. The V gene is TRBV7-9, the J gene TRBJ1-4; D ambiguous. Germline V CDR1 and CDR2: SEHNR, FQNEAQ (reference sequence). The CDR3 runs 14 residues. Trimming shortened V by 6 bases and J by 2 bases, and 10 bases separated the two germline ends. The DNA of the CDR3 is TGTGCCAGCAGTCACTGGGAGACTAATGAAAAACTGTTTTTT. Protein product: CASSHWETNEKLFF.

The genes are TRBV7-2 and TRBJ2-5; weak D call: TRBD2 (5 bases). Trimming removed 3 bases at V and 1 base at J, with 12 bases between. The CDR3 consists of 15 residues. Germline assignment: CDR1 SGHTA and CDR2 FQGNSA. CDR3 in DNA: TGTGCCAGCAGCTTCGGCGGGCTCCCCCAAGAGACCCAGTACTTC. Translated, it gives CASSFGGLPQETQYF.

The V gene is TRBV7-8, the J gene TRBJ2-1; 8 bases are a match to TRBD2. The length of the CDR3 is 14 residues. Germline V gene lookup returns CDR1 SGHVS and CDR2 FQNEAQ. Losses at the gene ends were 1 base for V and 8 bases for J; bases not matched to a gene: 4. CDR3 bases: TGTGCCAGCAGCTTAGGGACTAGCAGCTATGAGCAGTTCTTC. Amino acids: CASSLGTSSYEQFF.

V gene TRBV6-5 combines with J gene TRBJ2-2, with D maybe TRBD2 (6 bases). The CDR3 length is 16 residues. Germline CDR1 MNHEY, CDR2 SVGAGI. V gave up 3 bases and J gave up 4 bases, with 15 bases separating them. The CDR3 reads CASSYTVAGGTGELFF. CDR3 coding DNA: TGTGCCAGCAGTTATACGGTGGCCGGGGGCACCGGGGAGCTGTTTTTT.

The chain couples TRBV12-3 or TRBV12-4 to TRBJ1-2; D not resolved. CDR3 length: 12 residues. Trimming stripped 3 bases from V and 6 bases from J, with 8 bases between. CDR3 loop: CASSLTEDGYTF. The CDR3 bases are TGTGCCAGCAGTTTGACCGAGGATGGCTACACCTTC.

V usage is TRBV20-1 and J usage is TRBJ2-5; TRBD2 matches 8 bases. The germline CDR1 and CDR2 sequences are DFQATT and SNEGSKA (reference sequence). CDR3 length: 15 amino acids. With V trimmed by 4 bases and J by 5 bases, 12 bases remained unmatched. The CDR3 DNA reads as TGCAGTGCTAAAAACACAGCGGGGGCCGAGGAGACCCAGTACTTC. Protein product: CSAKNTAGAEETQYF.

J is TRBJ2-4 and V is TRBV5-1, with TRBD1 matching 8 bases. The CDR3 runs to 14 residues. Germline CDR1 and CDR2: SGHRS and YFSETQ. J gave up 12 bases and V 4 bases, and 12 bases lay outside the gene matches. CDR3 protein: CASSPGRQGLGQYF. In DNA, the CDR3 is TGCGCCAGCAGCCCCGGAAGACAGGGGTTGGGTCAGTACTTC.

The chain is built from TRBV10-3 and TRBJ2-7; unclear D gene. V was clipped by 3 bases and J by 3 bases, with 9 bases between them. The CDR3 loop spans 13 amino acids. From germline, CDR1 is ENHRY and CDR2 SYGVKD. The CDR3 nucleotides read TGTGCCATCAGTGAATCCTACAGCTACGAGCAGTACTTC. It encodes CAISESYSYEQYF.

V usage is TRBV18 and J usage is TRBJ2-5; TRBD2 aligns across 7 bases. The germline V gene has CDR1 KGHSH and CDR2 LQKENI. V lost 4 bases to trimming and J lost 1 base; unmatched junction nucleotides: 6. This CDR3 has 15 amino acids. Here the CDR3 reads CASSRSSGFQETQYF. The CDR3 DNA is TGTGCCAGCTCACGATCTAGCGGCTTCCAAGAGACCCAGTACTTC.

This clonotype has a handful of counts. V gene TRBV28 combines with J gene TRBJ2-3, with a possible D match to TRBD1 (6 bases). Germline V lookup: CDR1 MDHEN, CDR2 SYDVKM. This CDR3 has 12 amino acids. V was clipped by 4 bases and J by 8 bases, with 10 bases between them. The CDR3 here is CASSSDRFTQYF. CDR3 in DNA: TGTGCCAGCAGTTCCGACAGGTTTACGCAGTATTTT.

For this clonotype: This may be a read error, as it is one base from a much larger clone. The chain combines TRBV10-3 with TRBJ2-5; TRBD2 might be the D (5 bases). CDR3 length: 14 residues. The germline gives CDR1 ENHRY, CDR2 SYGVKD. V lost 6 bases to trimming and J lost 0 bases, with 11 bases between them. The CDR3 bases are TGTGCCATCAGCCCTAGAGGGAACCAAGAGACCCAGTACTTC. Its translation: CAISPRGNQETQYF.

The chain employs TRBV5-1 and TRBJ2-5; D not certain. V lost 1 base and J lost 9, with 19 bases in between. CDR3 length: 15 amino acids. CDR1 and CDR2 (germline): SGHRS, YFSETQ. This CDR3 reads CASSLTSGVGEPQYF. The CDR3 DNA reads TGCGCCAGCAGCTTGACTTCGGGCGTGGGCGAGCCCCAGTACTTC.

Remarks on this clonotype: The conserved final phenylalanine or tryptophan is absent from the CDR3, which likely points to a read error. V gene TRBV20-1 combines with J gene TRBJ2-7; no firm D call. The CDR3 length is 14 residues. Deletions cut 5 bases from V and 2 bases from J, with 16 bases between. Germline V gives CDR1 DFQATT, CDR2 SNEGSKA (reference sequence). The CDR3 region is CSASGDIDTYEQYL. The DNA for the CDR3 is TGCAGTGCTTCCGGCGACATCGATACCTACGAGCAGTACCTC.

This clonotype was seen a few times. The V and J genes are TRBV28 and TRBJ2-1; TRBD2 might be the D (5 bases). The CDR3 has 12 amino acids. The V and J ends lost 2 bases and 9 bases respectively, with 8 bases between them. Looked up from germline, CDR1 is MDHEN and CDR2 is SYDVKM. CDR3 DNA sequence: TGTGCCAGCAGTTTACGGGGTACTGAGCAGTTCTTC. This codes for CASSLRGTEQFF.

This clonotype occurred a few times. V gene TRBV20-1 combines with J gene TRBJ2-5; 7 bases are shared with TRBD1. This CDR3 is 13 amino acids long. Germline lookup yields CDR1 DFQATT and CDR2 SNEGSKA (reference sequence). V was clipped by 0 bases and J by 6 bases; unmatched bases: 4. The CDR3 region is CSARETGTKTQYF. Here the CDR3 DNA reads TGCAGTGCTAGAGAGACAGGGACGAAGACCCAGTACTTC.